Here is one T cell receptor (beta chain) with its context. Its target is not known. This sample was taken from a study of persistence of HIV-infected CD4 T cells. The study's findings and limits: Within sorted populations, more oligoclonal TCRs accompanied more oligoclonal proviruses.

This was the immunoSEQ version 4 assay in survey mode. Template was genomic DNA at around 9.3 ng/uL, with up to about 1 ug used per sample. This table comes from immunoSEQ multiplex PCR, and its TCRdb copy is limited to in-frame clones, with some not included. The data show approximately 20,000 clones, about 62% seen once. The stimulus was an HIV-1 Gag 15-mer peptide pool, 0.85 to 1 ug/peptide/mL. Responding CD4+ T cells were sorted by upregulation of both CD40 ligand and CD69. PBMCs were depleted of CD8+ T cells before stimulation. The CDR3 is 15 residues long. The germline V gene has CDR1 SGDLS and CDR2 YYNGEE. Trimming cost V 2 bases and J 5 bases, with 14 bases left between them.

The J gene is TRBJ2-1, the V gene TRBV9, with D hard to call. This clonotype originated in an adult woman with HIV who was CMV-seropositive. The source was CD4+ T cells sorted from PBMCs after approximately 20-hour stimulation, collected from a patient who received antiretroviral therapy. The CDR3 loop is CASSVRATPDNEQFF. For the CDR3, the DNA is TGTGCCAGCAGCGTGAGAGCTACCCCGGACAATGAGCAGTTCTTC.